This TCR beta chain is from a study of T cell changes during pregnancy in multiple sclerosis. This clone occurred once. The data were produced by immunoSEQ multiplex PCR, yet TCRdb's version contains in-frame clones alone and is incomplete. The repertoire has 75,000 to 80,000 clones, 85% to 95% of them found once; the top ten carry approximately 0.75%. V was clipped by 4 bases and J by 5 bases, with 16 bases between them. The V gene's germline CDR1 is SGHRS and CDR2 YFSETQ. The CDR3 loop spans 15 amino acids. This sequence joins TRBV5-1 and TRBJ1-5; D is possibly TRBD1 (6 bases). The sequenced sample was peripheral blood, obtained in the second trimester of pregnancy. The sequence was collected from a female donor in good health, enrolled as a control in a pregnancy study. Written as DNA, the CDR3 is TGCGCCAGCAGCCCCGGAGGGGGGGATCATCAGCCCCAGCATTTT. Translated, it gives CASSPGGGDHQPQHF.